Listed below are T cell receptor beta chains from one sample, sequenced in a study of OX40 agonist ivuxolimab in advanced cancers. Here immunoSEQ multiplex PCR was the method, and the copy in TCRdb shows in-frame clones only, minus some. The sample shows around 60,000 clones, 88% of them seen only once. The input for sequencing was CD4+ or CD8+ T cells sorted from blood, taken in a trial of the OX40 agonist ivuxolimab. These TCRs come from an adult with an advanced solid tumor such as melanoma, head and neck, liver or kidney cancer. The CDR3 runs from the conserved cysteine through the conserved F or W. D genes are given only for firm matches. Size values are once, few and many counts, or a class for expanded clones, and some rows have none.

J gene,V gene,CDR3 length,D gene,clone size,CDR3 DNA,CDR3 protein
TRBJ2-7,TRBV28,18,TRBD2,.,TGTGCCAGCCCCGCCCCAGGACTAGCGGGAGGGCCGATCGCCGAGCAGTACTTC,CASPAPGLAGGPIAEQYF
TRBJ1-1,TRBV10-3,14,.,.,TGTGCCATCAGTGATCCGGGGGCAAGGACTGAAGCTTTCTTT,CAISDPGARTEAFF
TRBJ1-1,TRBV18,16,.,.,TGTGCCAGCTCACTCTCTTTCTGGTCGGAGAACACTGAAGCTTTCTTT,CASSLSFWSENTEAFF
TRBJ2-3,TRBV27,13,.,.,TGTGCCAGCAGGAGGAGGATTACAGATACGCAGTATTTT,CASRRRITDTQYF
TRBJ2-1,TRBV28,15,.,.,TGTGCCAGCAGTCTTATAGGGCGGTTTTACAATGAGCAGTTCTTC,CASSLIGRFYNEQFF
TRBJ2-7,TRBV5-1,14,TRBD1,.,TGCGCCAGCCAGGGACAGGGAAGCTCCTACGAGCAGTACTTC,CASQGQGSSYEQYF
TRBJ2-7,TRBV21-1,15,.,.,TGTGCCAGCAGCAAAGCGGGAGACCCTTCCCACGAGCAGTACTTC,CASSKAGDPSHEQYF
TRBJ2-3,TRBV7-3,13,.,.,TGTGCCAGCAGCCGAGGGACTTCAGATACGCAGTATTTT,CASSRGTSDTQYF
TRBJ2-1,TRBV5-4,14,TRBD2,.,TGTGCCAGCAGAAGGGCTAGCGGGAGCGTTGAGCAGTTCTTC,CASRRASGSVEQFF
TRBJ2-5,TRBV7-2,14,.,.,TGTGCCAGCAGCTTAGTTAGCTCCCAGGAGACCCAGTACTTC,CASSLVSSQETQYF
TRBJ2-1,TRBV28,15,TRBD2,.,TGTGCCAGCAGTCCTATAAGCGGGAGCTACAATGAGCAGTTCTTC,CASSPISGSYNEQFF
TRBJ1-1,TRBV28,15,.,.,TGTGCCAGCAGTCCGGGTCTTCTTATGAACACTGAAGCTTTCTTT,CASSPGLLMNTEAFF
TRBJ2-7,TRBV19,16,.,.,TGTGCCAGTAGTATGGAGTGGGAATGGGACTCCTACGAGCAGTACTTC,CASSMEWEWDSYEQYF
TRBJ2-7,TRBV28,14,TRBD1,.,TGTGCCAGCATTTCCGGGACAGCCATCTACGAGCAGTACTTC,CASISGTAIYEQYF
TRBJ2-1,TRBV10-3,15,TRBD1,.,TGTGCCATCAGTGAACCGGGACAGGGAGGGAATGAGCAGTTCTTC,CAISEPGQGGNEQFF
TRBJ1-2,TRBV6-5,12,TRBD1,.,TGTGCCAGCAGGGGACAGACCTATGGCTACACCTTC,CASRGQTYGYTF
TRBJ2-7,TRBV30,15,TRBD2,.,TGTGCCTGGAGCCCGGCTAGTAGCGGGGGCTACGAGCAGTACTTC,CAWSPASSGGYEQYF
TRBJ2-2,TRBV6-6,15,TRBD2,.,TGTGCCAGCAGTTCTTCTCGCGGGAGGACCGGGGAGCTGTTTTTT,CASSSSRGRTGELFF
TRBJ2-1,TRBV7-3,13,.,.,TGTGCCAGCAGCTTAGACCCTTACAATGAGCAGTTCTTC,CASSLDPYNEQFF
TRBJ2-7,TRBV9,13,.,once,TGTGCCAGCAGCCCCCAATCGGAATACGAGCAGTACTTC,CASSPQSEYEQYF
TRBJ2-3,TRBV10-3,17,TRBD1,.,TGTGCCATCAGTGAGCTGGGACAGTTTTCGAGCACAGATACGCAGTATTTT,CAISELGQFSSTDTQYF
TRBJ2-1,TRBV11-2,12,.,.,TGTGCCAGCAGCTTAGGAGTCGGTGAGCAGTTCTTC,CASSLGVGEQFF
TRBJ1-1,TRBV2,15,TRBD1,once,TGTGCCAGCAGTGCCCAGGGGGCATCGAACACTGAAGCTTTCTTT,CASSAQGASNTEAFF
TRBJ2-5,TRBV5-4,14,TRBD2,medium-sized,TGTGCCAGCAGCCTAGCGGGAGTGGGAGAGACCCAGTACTTC,CASSLAGVGETQYF
TRBJ2-2,TRBV7-7,14,.,.,TGTGCTAGCAGCTTGGAGCGAGACACCGGGGAGCTGTTTTTT,CASSLERDTGELFF
TRBJ2-2,TRBV7-2,14,.,.,TGTGCCAGCAGCACTTCTAGGGGAACCGGGGAGCTGTTTTTT,CASSTSRGTGELFF
TRBJ1-1,TRBV5-1,13,TRBD1,.,TGCGCCAGCAGCGGACAGGGTGTCACTGAAGCTTTCTTT,CASSGQGVTEAFF
TRBJ2-3,TRBV28,12,.,few,TGTGCCAGCAGTTCCCAGGGAGATACGCAGTATTTT,CASSSQGDTQYF
TRBJ1-4,TRBV9,15,TRBD1,.,TGTGCCAGCAGCGTTAGGACAGGGCTAGGAGAAAAACTGTTTTTT,CASSVRTGLGEKLFF
TRBJ1-1,TRBV7-8,16,TRBD1,.,TGTGCCAGCAGCTTAGTAAGGGCGGGGGACAGAATTCAAGCTTTCTTT,CASSLVRAGDRIQAFF
TRBJ1-4,TRBV5-8,19,TRBD1,.,TGTGCCAGCAGCTTGACTCATCACAGGGGGCGCGGGACTAATGAAAAACTGTTTTTT,CASSLTHHRGRGTNEKLFF
TRBJ1-2,TRBV4-2,14,.,.,TGTGCCAGCAGCCACCCGGATCAGGTGGGAAGCTACACCTTC,CASSHPDQVGSYTF
TRBJ2-7,TRBV6-1,14,TRBD1,.,TGTGCCAGCACACCGGGACAGGGCCTCTACGAGCAGTACTTC,CASTPGQGLYEQYF
TRBJ2-1,TRBV7-8,16,.,once,TGTGCCAGCAGCTTAGCCCCCTTTGCTAGCAACAATGAGCAGTTCTTC,CASSLAPFASNNEQFF
TRBJ1-5,TRBV19,14,.,once,TGTGCCAGTAGTATAGCAGATAGCAATCAGCCCCAGCATTTT,CASSIADSNQPQHF
TRBJ1-2,TRBV28,16,.,.,TGTGCCAGCAGTTTGGGCGGAACTATGATTAACTATGGCTACACCTTC,CASSLGGTMINYGYTF
TRBJ1-6,TRBV28,15,TRBD1,.,TGTGCCAGCAGTCCAAACAGGGGAGTAGGCTCACCCCTCCACTTT,CASSPNRGVGSPLHF
TRBJ1-2,TRBV11-2,13,.,once,TGTGCCAGCAGCTTAGAGGGGGGCTATGGCTACACCTTC,CASSLEGGYGYTF